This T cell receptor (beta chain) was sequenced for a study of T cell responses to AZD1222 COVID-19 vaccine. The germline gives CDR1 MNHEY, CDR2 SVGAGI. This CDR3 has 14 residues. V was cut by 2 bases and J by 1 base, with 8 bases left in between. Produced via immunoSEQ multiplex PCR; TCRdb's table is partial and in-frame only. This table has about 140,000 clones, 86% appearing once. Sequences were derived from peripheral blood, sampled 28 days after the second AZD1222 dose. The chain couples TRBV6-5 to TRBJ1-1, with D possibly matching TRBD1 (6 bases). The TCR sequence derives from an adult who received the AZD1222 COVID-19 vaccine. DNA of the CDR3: TGTGCCAGCAGTTACGGAGGGGGGAACACTGAAGCTTTCTTT. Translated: CASSYGGGNTEAFF.